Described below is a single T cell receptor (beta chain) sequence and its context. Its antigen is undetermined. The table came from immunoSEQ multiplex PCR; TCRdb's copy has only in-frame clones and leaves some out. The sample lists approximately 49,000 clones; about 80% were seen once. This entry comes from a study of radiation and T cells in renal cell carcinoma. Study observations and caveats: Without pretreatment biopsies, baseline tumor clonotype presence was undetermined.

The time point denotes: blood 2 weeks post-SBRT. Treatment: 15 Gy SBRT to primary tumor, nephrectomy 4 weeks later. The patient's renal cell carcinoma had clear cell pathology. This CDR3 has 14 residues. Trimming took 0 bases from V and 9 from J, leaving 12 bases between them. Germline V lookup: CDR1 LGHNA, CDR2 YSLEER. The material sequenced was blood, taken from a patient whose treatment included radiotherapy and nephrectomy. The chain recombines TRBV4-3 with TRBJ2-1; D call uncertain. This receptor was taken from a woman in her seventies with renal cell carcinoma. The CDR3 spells CASSQEAASLEQFF. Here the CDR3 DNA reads TGCGCCAGCAGCCAAGAGGCAGCCTCTCTTGAGCAGTTCTTC.